The next 3 T cell receptor beta chains were all read from a single sample in a study of cytomegalovirus exposure and HLA in healthy donors. 13 Jbeta primers and 60 Vbeta primers were used for the PCR. TCRdb keeps only in-frame clones here, not all; method: immunoSEQ multiplex PCR. The sample has 80,000 or so clones; around 9.1% are singletons. Sequenced material: PBMCs. Receptor source: a man in his fifties or sixties in good health and CMV-seropositive.

This clone came up a few times. The V and J genes are TRBV7-8 and TRBJ2-1; D is possibly TRBD2 (5 bases). Germline V gives CDR1 SGHVS, CDR2 FQNEAQ. The CDR3 extends over 16 amino acids. The V end lost 1 base, the J end lost 4 bases, and 14 bases lay between the germline ends. The CDR3 protein is CASSLEPNGIYNEQFF. The CDR3 DNA sequence: TGTGCCAGCAGCTTAGAACCCAACGGGATTTACAATGAGCAGTTCTTC.

V and J are TRBV4-1 and TRBJ1-5; 7 nucleotides match TRBD1. Germline V CDR1 and CDR2: MGHRA, YSYEKL. This CDR3 region has 16 residues. The junction had 2 bases not matched to a gene; V was cut back by 0 bases and J by 0 bases. The CDR3 region is CASSQEGQSSNQPQHF. The CDR3, as DNA: TGCGCCAGCAGCCAAGAGGGACAGTCTAGCAATCAGCCCCAGCATTTT.

The CDR3 region is CASSEMSGGRQPQHF. The CDR3 DNA reads as TGTGCCAGCAGTGAAATGTCGGGGGGAAGGCAGCCCCAGCATTTT. The rearrangement uses TRBV6-1 and TRBJ1-5; maybe TRBD1 (5 bases). Germline V lookup: CDR1 MNHNS, CDR2 SASEGT. The germline V and J ends were trimmed by 2 bases and 7 bases, with 15 bases remaining between them. The CDR3 contains 15 residues.